These T cell receptor delta chains were read from a single sample in a study of delta chains in infants with herpesvirus infections. TCRdb re-identified clones in the RT-PCR reads via CATT. The sample has about 1,500 delta-chain clones; around 7% are singletons. Sequenced here: peripheral blood, sampled at time point 1 of longitudinal follow-up. The origin of the receptors is a human donor who was a Ugandan infant, either HIV-exposed or HIV-unexposed (not recorded which). Both conserved end residues are part of each CDR3. The D gene is left open where the match is weak. Some rows have no size entry. The others give once, few or many, or a class for an expanded clone.

>NA|medium-sized|TRDV1|TRDJ2
TGTGCTCTTGGGGAACTTAATAGCTACAGAGGTCCGCTGGGCACTTTGACAGCACAACTCTTCTTT
CALGELNSYRGPLGTLTAQLFF
>TRDD3|large|TRDV2|TRDJ1
TGTGCCTGTGACAGACAGATGGACTTACTGGGGGATACCGATAAACTCATCTTT
CACDRQMDLLGDTDKLIF
>TRDD3|NA|TRDV1|TRDJ1
TGTGCTCTTGGGGAACTTCGCAGATTTGACGTACTGGGGGGAATTTCGTACACCGATAAACTCATCTTT
CALGELRRFDVLGGISYTDKLIF
>NA|NA|TRDV1|TRDJ1
TGTGCTCTTGGGGACCGGCCTTCCATGTCGTCCACCGATAAACTCATCTTT
CALGDRPSMSSTDKLIF
>TRDD3|medium-sized|TRDV1|TRDJ2
TGTGCTCTTGGGGAACCGGACCTACGCTACTGGGGGATCGTTGAGGCACAACTCTTCTTT
CALGEPDLRYWGIVEAQLFF
>TRDD3|medium-sized|TRDV3|TRDJ1
TGTGCCTGCCAGTGGGGAAGAGCTAGTACTGGGGGATACCCCGATAAACTCATCTTT
CACQWGRASTGGYPDKLIF
>TRDD3|medium-sized|TRDV1|TRDJ1
TGTGCTCTTGGGGGCGCTTCCTACGAGTCCTCCCTGCTCTCAGGTACTGGGGGATACTTTAAACTCATCTTT
CALGGASYESSLLSGTGGYFKLIF
>NA|NA|TRAV29/DV5|TRDJ1
TGTGCAGGGGATGGCTCCCCCCCTGCTAAACTCATCTTT
CAGDGSPPAKLIF
>TRDD3|medium-sized|TRDV1|TRDJ1
TGTGCTCTTGGGGACCCCCCCTTCCCTTACTGGGGGATGGGGGGGTACACCGATAAACTCATCTTT
CALGDPPFPYWGMGGYTDKLIF
>TRDD3|large|TRDV2|TRDJ2
TGTGCCTGTGACCCTCTGGGGGATATTTTGACAGCACAACTCTTCTTT
CACDPLGDILTAQLFF
>NA|large|TRDV1|TRDJ1
TGTGCTCTTGGGGAACCCTCGAGGCTTGCGGGGCCCAACGCCCATAAACTCATCTTT
CALGEPSRLAGPNAHKLIF
>NA|NA|TRDV1|TRDJ1
TGTGCTCTTGGGGATCGTTATTCCTACTATAAGGCCAGGGGGATCACCGATAAACTCATCTTT
CALGDRYSYYKARGITDKLIF
>NA|NA|TRDV1|TRDJ1
TGTGCTCTGAGAACGTACGGCGGCGTACGGTACACCGATAAACTCATCTTT
CALRTYGGVRYTDKLIF
>TRDD3|medium-sized|TRDV1|TRDJ1
TGTGCTCTTGGGGAGACTCCCTCCTCCCCGTACTGGGGGATACGAAAACTCATCTTT
CALGETPSSPYWGIRKLIF
>TRDD3|NA|TRDV1|TRDJ1
TGTGCTCTCCACTCCTACAGCCCTGTCTGGGGGATCTTGTACACCGATAAACTCATCTTT
CALHSYSPVWGILYTDKLIF
>TRDD3|medium-sized|TRDV1|TRDJ1
TGTGCTCTCTTCCCTCCCGGTACTGGGGGATACGACTACACCGATAAACTCATCTTT
CALFPPGTGGYDYTDKLIF
>TRDD3|large|TRDV3|TRDJ1
TGTGCCTTTAGGCCTGACACTGGGGGTCGATTCACCGATAAACTCATCTTT
CAFRPDTGGRFTDKLIF
>NA|medium-sized|TRDV1|TRDJ1
TGTGCTCTGAACACCGGGAACCTTCTTTACACCGATAAACTCATCTTT
CALNTGNLLYTDKLIF
>NA|large|TRDV1|TRDJ1
TGTGCTCTTGGGGAAAGACTCCGGTCGGATAAACTCATCTTT
CALGERLRSDKLIF
>TRDD3|medium-sized|TRDV1|TRDJ1
TGTGCTCTTGGGGAACCGTCCCACGGTATGGGGGAGTACACCGATAAACTCATCTTT
CALGEPSHGMGEYTDKLIF
>TRDD3|few|TRDV1|TRDJ1
TGTGCTCTTGGGGTCCCTGGCCTTCTGGTGTACTGGGGGAGCACCGATAAACTCATCTTT
CALGVPGLLVYWGSTDKLIF
>TRDD3|large|TRDV1|TRDJ1
TGTGCTCTTGGGAGCCCCTATCCGTTTACTGGGGGAACCGATAAACTCATCTTT
CALGSPYPFTGGTDKLIF
>TRDD3|NA|TRDV1|TRDJ1
TGTGCTCTTGGGGAACGGGTTTCGGGGATACTCCTCATCTTT
CALGERVSGILLIF
>NA|medium-sized|TRDV1|TRDJ1
TGTGCTCTTGGGGAACGGGTTCCTACGGGACCTCCGTACTGGGGTACCGATAAACTCATCTTT
CALGERVPTGPPYWGTDKLIF
>NA|medium-sized|TRDV1|TRDJ1
TGTGCTCTTGGGGACTACGTGTCAGGAGGTCTCCTGGGGTCCGATAAACTCATCTTT
CALGDYVSGGLLGSDKLIF
>TRDD3|large|TRDV2|TRDJ2
TGTGCCTGTGACAGGTTACTGGGGATACGCCCCACTTTGACAGCACAACTCTTCTTT
CACDRLLGIRPTLTAQLFF
>TRDD3|large|TRDV2|TRDJ3
TGTGCCTGTGACACCTGGGGGAGCTCCTGGGACACCCGACAGATGTTTTTC
CACDTWGSSWDTRQMFF
>TRDD2|medium-sized|TRDV1|TRDJ1
TGTGCTCTTGGGATTCCGATTCTTCCTACGGAGGCTGGGGCCGACCTTTACACCGATAAACTCATCTTT
CALGIPILPTEAGADLYTDKLIF
>NA|large|TRDV1|TRDJ1
TGTGCTCTTGGGGAACGATCGAACCTTAGAACCGATAAACTCATCTTT
CALGERSNLRTDKLIF
>TRDD3|large|TRDV1|TRDJ1
TGTGCTCTTGGGGAACAGGGCCGAAGTACTGGGGGATACCGTAGCGATAAACTCATCTTT
CALGEQGRSTGGYRSDKLIF
>TRDD3|large|TRDV1|TRDJ2
TGTGCTCTTGGGGAACTCCTACGACTGGGGGGTTCGCGGCGGACAGCACAACTCTTCTTT
CALGELLRLGGSRRTAQLFF
>TRDD3|large|TRAV38-2/DV8|TRDJ1
TGTGCTTATAGGAGCGCGTATCTTTGGGCCATACTGGGGGAGCGGCCCTTCCCCGATAAACTCATCTTT
CAYRSAYLWAILGERPFPDKLIF
>TRDD3|NA|TRDV1|TRDJ1
TGTGCTCTTGGGACCCGGGGACTGGGGGTCCACCCCCAGCGGGATAAACTCATCTTT
CALGTRGLGVHPQRDKLIF
>TRDD3|few|TRDV1|TRDJ1
TGTGCTCTTGGGGAAACCTGGTTTCGCTGGGGGTTCCTGTACACCGATAAACTCATCTTT
CALGETWFRWGFLYTDKLIF
>TRDD3|few|TRDV1|TRDJ1
TGTGCTCTTGGGGAACCCCCCACGGCGGGGATAATGTACACCGATAAACTCATCTTT
CALGEPPTAGIMYTDKLIF
>NA|few|TRDV1|TRDJ1
TGTGCTCTTTACTTCCCCCAGAGGGGGTTTTACACCGATAAACTCATCTTT
CALYFPQRGFYTDKLIF
>TRDD3|large|TRDV2|TRDJ3
TGTGCCTGTGACACCGGGGGATATGAATCCTGGGACACCCGACAGATGTTTTTC
CACDTGGYESWDTRQMFF
>NA|medium-sized|TRDV1|TRDJ1
TGTGCTCTTGGGGACCTCTATTCAGGGGGCCCGTACACCGATAAACTCATCTTT
CALGDLYSGGPYTDKLIF
>TRDD3|large|TRDV1|TRDJ1
TGTGCTCTTGGGGAACGTACGAGGGGTACTGGGGGAAACACCGATAAACTCATCTTT
CALGERTRGTGGNTDKLIF
>TRDD3|NA|TRDV1|TRDJ1
TGTGCTCTTGGGGAACCTTTATCTTTTTACTGGGGGCCCTACACCGATAAACTCATCTTT
CALGEPLSFYWGPYTDKLIF
>TRDD3|medium-sized|TRDV1|TRDJ1
TGTGCTCTTGGGGAACTAGCTCCTACTGGGGGATACGAAGGGATGGGGACCGATAAACTCATCTTT
CALGELAPTGGYEGMGTDKLIF
>TRDD3|medium-sized|TRDV1|TRDJ1
TGTGCTCTTGGGGAACCAAACTTCCTTCTGGGGGATACAACCGATAAACTCATCTTT
CALGEPNFLLGDTTDKLIF
>NA|NA|TRDV1|TRDJ1
TGTGCTCTTGGGGAACTTCCTACGTGGGGCCCCAGACTCGATTACACCGATAAACTCATCTTT
CALGELPTWGPRLDYTDKLIF
>TRDD3|medium-sized|TRDV1|TRDJ1
TGTGCTCTTGGGGAAAATCAACTTCCCCACCTTTGGGGGATAGCCGATAAACTCATCTTT
CALGENQLPHLWGIADKLIF
>TRDD3|NA|TRAV38-2/DV8|TRDJ1
TGTGCTTATGCAAACAACCGGGGGATTAGACCTCTCATCCACACCGATAAACTCATCTTT
CAYANNRGIRPLIHTDKLIF
>TRDD2|large|TRAV38-2/DV8|TRDJ1
TGTGCTTATATGGGAACACGCCCCGGGGGCCCTTCCTTGTTGAAGTACACCGATAAACTCATCTTT
CAYMGTRPGGPSLLKYTDKLIF
>TRDD3|medium-sized|TRDV1|TRDJ1
TGTGCTCTTGGGGAAAAAGAATTAGACTTCCTATCAACTACTGGGGGATACCTAGAGGAACTCATCTTT
CALGEKELDFLSTTGGYLEELIF
>TRDD3|medium-sized|TRDV1|TRDJ1
TGTGCTCTTGGGCAAACTCCTTCTCTCCGGGGGATATCCGTAAAACTCATCTTT
CALGQTPSLRGISVKLIF
>NA|medium-sized|TRDV1|TRDJ1
TGTGCTCTTGGGGGCCTCTCAGGGGGAGATACTAACGTGAAACTCATCTTT
CALGGLSGGDTNVKLIF
>TRDD3|large|TRDV3|TRDJ1
TGTGCCTTTGGTGGGATTCCGACTGGGGGATCTTACACCGATAAACTCATCTTT
CAFGGIPTGGSYTDKLIF
>NA|few|TRDV1|TRDJ1
TGTGCTCTTGGGGGACACAATTACACCGATAAACTCATCTTT
CALGGHNYTDKLIF
>TRDD3|medium-sized|TRDV1|TRDJ1
TGTGCTCTTGGGGCCCCGGAGTCTCTCGGCCCGCGTACTGGGGGAACCTATCCCAAGTACACCGATAAACTCATCTTT
CALGAPESLGPRTGGTYPKYTDKLIF
>TRDD2|few|TRDV1|TRDJ1
TGTGCTCTTGGGGACCCCCTTCCTTGCGATACTTACTATTATAAACTCATCTTT
CALGDPLPCDTYYYKLIF
>TRDD3|large|TRAV38-2/DV8|TRDJ1
TGTGCTTATAGGAGCAGCCCCAGCCCATTTACGGTTCTGGGGGATACCGATAAACTCATCTTT
CAYRSSPSPFTVLGDTDKLIF
>TRDD3|medium-sized|TRDV1|TRDJ1
TGTGCTCTTGGGGAACTTCCATTTTCCTCGCGCTGGGGGATACGGAGTCAGTACACCGATAAACTCATCTTT
CALGELPFSSRWGIRSQYTDKLIF
>TRDD3|medium-sized|TRDV1|TRDJ1
TGTGCTCTTGGGGAGCTGGAGGCCTTCCTTCGGTCTACTGGGGGATATGGGTACACCGATAAACTCATCTTT
CALGELEAFLRSTGGYGYTDKLIF
>TRDD2|few|TRDV1|TRDJ1
TGTGCTCTTGGTGATCTCAATTCCTACGGCCACCTTGGGCCCGATAAACTCATCTTT
CALGDLNSYGHLGPDKLIF